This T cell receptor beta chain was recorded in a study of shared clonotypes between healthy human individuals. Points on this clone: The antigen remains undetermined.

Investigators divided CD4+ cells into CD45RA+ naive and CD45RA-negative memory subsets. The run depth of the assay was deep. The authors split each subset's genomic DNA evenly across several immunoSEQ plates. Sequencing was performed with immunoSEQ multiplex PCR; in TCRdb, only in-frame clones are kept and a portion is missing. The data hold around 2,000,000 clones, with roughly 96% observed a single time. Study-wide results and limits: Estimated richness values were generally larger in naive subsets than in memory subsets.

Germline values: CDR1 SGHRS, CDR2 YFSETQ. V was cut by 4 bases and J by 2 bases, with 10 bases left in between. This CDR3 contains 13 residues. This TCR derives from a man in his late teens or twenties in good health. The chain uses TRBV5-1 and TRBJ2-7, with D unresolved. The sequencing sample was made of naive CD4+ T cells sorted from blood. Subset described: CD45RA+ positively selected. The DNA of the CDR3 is TGCGCCAGCAGCGCAGGAGATGCCTACGAGCAGTACTTC. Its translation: CASSAGDAYEQYF.